This is a list of T cell receptor beta chains from one sample in a study of PD-1 blockade in classical Hodgkin lymphoma. The repertoire was sequenced with immunoSEQ multiplex PCR; TCRdb's copy has only in-frame clones and lacks some. The table lists some 93,000 clones, about 83% of them singletons, with around 15% in the top ten. This specimen consisted of peripheral blood mononuclear cells (PBMCs), obtained before the fourth cycle of nivolumab. These receptors all come from a human donor with classical Hodgkin lymphoma. Both conserved end residues are part of each CDR3. The order of the fields is D gene, V gene, clone size, J gene, CDR3 DNA, CDR3 protein. A D gene is named only where the DNA matches it firmly. Rows give clone size only sometimes, using once, few, many, or a class for an expanded clone.

>TRBD2|TRBV27|NA|TRBJ2-3
TGTGCCAGCACTGCAGGGGGTAGCGGGAGGAATACGCAGTATTTT
CASTAGGSGRNTQYF
>TRBD2|TRBV4-1|medium-sized|TRBJ2-1
TGCGCCAGCAGCCCCTCTAGCGGTACCTACAATGAGCAGTTCTTC
CASSPSSGTYNEQFF
>NA|TRBV30|few|TRBJ1-5
TGTGCCTGGAGTTTGACAGAATTCAATCAGCCCCAGCATTTT
CAWSLTEFNQPQHF
>NA|TRBV7-9|NA|TRBJ2-5
TGTGCCAGCAGCTTAGTCCTAGGGACAAGAGATACCCAGTACTTC
CASSLVLGTRDTQYF
>NA|TRBV5-4|NA|TRBJ2-3
TGTGCCAGCAGCCTTCTAAGGGCGTCTAGCACAGATACGCAGTATTTT
CASSLLRASSTDTQYF
>NA|TRBV7-2|NA|TRBJ2-3
TGTGCCAGCAGCCCTTCAGGACAGCACACAGATACGCAGTATTTT
CASSPSGQHTDTQYF
>NA|TRBV30|NA|TRBJ2-5
TGTGCCTGGAGTGTGCAGTTACAAGAGACCCAGTACTTC
CAWSVQLQETQYF
>TRBD1|TRBV18|NA|TRBJ2-7
TGTGCCAGCTCCCTCGGACAGGGTTACTCCGAGCAGTACTTC
CASSLGQGYSEQYF
>TRBD1|TRBV10-1|few|TRBJ1-5
TGCGCCAGCAGTGAGGGACAGGGGAGCAATCAGCCCCAGCATTTT
CASSEGQGSNQPQHF
>TRBD1|TRBV5-1|NA|TRBJ2-7
TGCGCCAGCGGGTTAGGACAGGGGGCTTCCTACGAGCAGTACTTC
CASGLGQGASYEQYF
>NA|TRBV7-9|NA|TRBJ1-2
TGTGCCAGCAGCTTAGTGGCAGCTCCCGTTGTTGGCTACACCTTC
CASSLVAAPVVGYTF
>NA|TRBV30|NA|TRBJ1-5
TGTGCCTGGAGTGTACGAGGGGTGCGTCAGCCCCAGCATTTT
CAWSVRGVRQPQHF
>TRBD1|TRBV10-3|NA|TRBJ2-5
TGTGCCATCAGTGGGGTCCCGGGACAGGGGGCCCAGTACTTC
CAISGVPGQGAQYF
>NA|TRBV5-1|NA|TRBJ2-3
TGCGCCAGCACTGGGCTCGCTTCCACAGATACGCAGTATTTT
CASTGLASTDTQYF
>TRBD1|TRBV7-9|NA|TRBJ2-7
TGTGCCAGCAGCCGGACAGGGGTGGGGGAGCAGTACTTC
CASSRTGVGEQYF
>TRBD1|TRBV5-6|NA|TRBJ1-5
TGTGCCAGCAGCTTGGCGGGGGACAGGGGCAATCAGCCCCAGCATTTT
CASSLAGDRGNQPQHF
>NA|TRBV11-3|NA|TRBJ2-2
TGTGCCAGCAGCCCCGCTTCTGCCGCCGGGGAGCTGTTTTTT
CASSPASAAGELFF
>NA|TRBV30|NA|TRBJ1-1
TGTGCCTGGAGTTCGCAGGGTATGACTGAAGCTTTCTTT
CAWSSQGMTEAFF
>TRBD1|TRBV19|NA|TRBJ2-2
TGTGCCAGTAGTATGGGCAGGGGGCGAGCCGGGGAGCTGTTTTTT
CASSMGRGRAGELFF
>NA|TRBV5-1|NA|TRBJ2-2
TGCGCCAGCAGCTTGGCTGGGGAGAACACCGGGGAGCTGTTTTTT
CASSLAGENTGELFF
>NA|TRBV10-3|NA|TRBJ2-7
TGTGCCATCATGGGTGAGTCTCGTTCGAAGGGGACTCAAGGTTCCTACGAGCAGTACTTC
CAIMGESRSKGTQGSYEQYF
>TRBD1|TRBV29-1|NA|TRBJ2-5
TGCAGCGGGGGACAGCAGCAAGAGACCCAGTACTTC
CSGGQQQETQYF
>NA|TRBV7-3|NA|TRBJ2-3
TGTGCCAGCAAGTGGGAGTCCGCAGATACGCAGTATTTT
CASKWESADTQYF
>TRBD1|TRBV13|NA|TRBJ2-5
TGTGCCAGCAGCCCCCGGGGGACAGGGGGCGCCGTGGGAGAGACCCAGTACTTC
CASSPRGTGGAVGETQYF
>NA|TRBV5-1|NA|TRBJ2-5
TGCGCCAGCAGCTTGGGGCCGGGGGAGACCCAGTACTTC
CASSLGPGETQYF
>NA|TRBV5-1|NA|TRBJ2-7
TGCGCCAGCTCGGAGGGAGGCCCCGGGGACGAGCAGTACTTC
CASSEGGPGDEQYF
>NA|TRBV6-1|NA|TRBJ1-6
TGTGCCAGCAGTGTTGGAGTACAGCTGAATTCACCCCTCCACTTT
CASSVGVQLNSPLHF
>TRBD2|TRBV5-4|NA|TRBJ2-7
TGTGCCAGCAGCTTGGGGACTGCGGGAGTGTACTACGAGCAGTACTTC
CASSLGTAGVYYEQYF
>NA|TRBV2|NA|TRBJ1-1
TGTGCCAGCAAGGGAGCCGAGAACACTGAAGCTTTCTTT
CASKGAENTEAFF
>NA|TRBV4-1|NA|TRBJ2-1
TGCGCCAGCAGCCAACTACCCCCCCCTGGGGTCTCCTACAATGAGCAGTTCTTC
CASSQLPPPGVSYNEQFF
>NA|TRBV11-2|once|TRBJ1-2
TGTGCCAGCAGCGCTAGAGTTCGGGGCTACACCTTC
CASSARVRGYTF
>TRBD2|TRBV7-6|NA|TRBJ2-5
TGTGCCAGCAGGGCACGACTAGCGGGGCAAGAGACCCAGTACTTC
CASRARLAGQETQYF
>NA|TRBV5-1|NA|TRBJ1-1
TGCGCCAGCAGCTTGGGGACTTCGGCTGAAGCTTTCTTT
CASSLGTSAEAFF
>NA|TRBV11-3|NA|TRBJ1-5
TGTGCCAGCAACAAGCCAGGGCAGCCCCAGCATTTT
CASNKPGQPQHF
>NA|TRBV5-4|few|TRBJ2-1
TGTGCCAGCAGCTTGGCCGCGGGAAGGTCCTACAATGAGCAGTTCTTC
CASSLAAGRSYNEQFF
>TRBD2|TRBV5-1|NA|TRBJ2-1
TGCGCCAGCAGCTTGGGCGGGAGGGCTCTTATCGAGCAGTTCTTC
CASSLGGRALIEQFF
>NA|TRBV5-4|NA|TRBJ2-1
TGTGCCAGCAGCGTCGTCGGCCCCTACAATGAGCAGTTCTTC
CASSVVGPYNEQFF
>NA|TRBV5-1|once|TRBJ1-1
TGCGCCAGCAGCCCAGATGGCCTTAACACTGAAGCTTTCTTT
CASSPDGLNTEAFF
>TRBD2|TRBV7-3|NA|TRBJ2-5
TGTGCCAGCAGCTTACTAGCGGGAGTCCAAGAGACCCAGTACTTC
CASSLLAGVQETQYF
>NA|TRBV28|NA|TRBJ2-7
TGTGCCAGCACCTTTTCTCCCACCTACGAGCAGTACTTC
CASTFSPTYEQYF